This entry describes one T cell receptor beta chain. The data were taken from a study of blood T cell repertoires in COVID-19. Study-level background: Sample material is recorded as cDNA or gDNA derived from T cells, B-cell-depleted T cells, or PBMCs.

This CDR3 is 16 amino acids long. The V and J ends lost 2 bases and 2 bases respectively, with 14 bases between them. The V gene's germline CDR1 is MNHEY and CDR2 SVGEGT. Here immunoSEQ multiplex PCR was the method, and the copy in TCRdb shows in-frame clones only, minus some. This table has approximately 92,000 clones, roughly 82% appearing once. This sequence was found in a man at least 80 years old with acute or convalescent COVID-19. The sequencing input was peripheral blood. The V call is TRBV6-2 or TRBV6-3, the J call TRBJ2-3, with a weak D call TRBD2 (6 bases). The CDR3 nucleotides read TGTGCCAGCAGTTACCGACATGGGGGGTTCACAGATACGCAGTATTTT. Its translation: CASSYRHGGFTDTQYF.